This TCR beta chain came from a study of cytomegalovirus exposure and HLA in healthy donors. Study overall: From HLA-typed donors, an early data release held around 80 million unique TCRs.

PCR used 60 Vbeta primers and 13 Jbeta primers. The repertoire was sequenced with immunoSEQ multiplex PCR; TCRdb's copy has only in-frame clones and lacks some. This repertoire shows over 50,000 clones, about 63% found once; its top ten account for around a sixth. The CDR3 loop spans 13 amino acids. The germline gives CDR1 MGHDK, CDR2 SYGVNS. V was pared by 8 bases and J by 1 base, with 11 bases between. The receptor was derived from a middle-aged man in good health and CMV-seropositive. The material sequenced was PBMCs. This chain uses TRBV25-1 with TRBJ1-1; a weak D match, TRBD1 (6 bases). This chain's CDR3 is CASVRDTNTEAFF. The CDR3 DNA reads TGTGCCAGCGTCCGGGACACGAACACTGAAGCTTTCTTT. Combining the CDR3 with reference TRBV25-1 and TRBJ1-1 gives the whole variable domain EADIYQTPRYLVIGTGKKITLECSQTMGHDKMYWYQQDPGMELHLIHYSYGVNSTEKGDLSSESTVSRIRTEHFPLTLESARPSHTSQYLCASVRDTNTEAFFGQGTRLTVV.